This note documents a single TCR beta chain sequence. Its antigen is unknown. The data were taken from a study of T cells after yellow fever vaccination. General study points: Though weaker, the secondary response peaked faster, on day 5 versus 15. Clonotypes appearing in both CD4 and CD8 compartments existed, and their share was small.

Synthesis of TCR cDNA relied on 5'RACE template switching, which attached a universal primer site and UMIs. TCRdb re-called the 5' RACE reads with MiXCR, one entry per CDR3 protein. The sample includes 450,000 to 550,000 distinct CDR3 sequences, roughly 21% of them seen just once. CDR1 and CDR2 from the germline V gene are DFQATT and SNEGSKA (reference sequence). V was pared by 5 bases and J by 4 bases, with 15 bases between. The CDR3 has 14 residues. The chain has TRBV20-1 and TRBJ2-1, with a possible D match to TRBD1 (6 bases). This clonotype was obtained from a man aged 25 to 45 who received the YFV17D yellow fever vaccine. The sequences come from PBMCs, collected 15 days after the yellow fever booster vaccination. This chain's CDR3 is CSADLGTSYNEQFF. The CDR3, as DNA: TGCAGTGCTGATCTTGGGACATCATACAATGAGCAGTTCTTC.